This T cell receptor (beta chain) was found in a study of cytomegalovirus exposure and HLA in healthy donors. In the PCR, 60 Vbeta and 13 Jbeta primers were used. The assay was immunoSEQ multiplex PCR, and TCRdb's table has in-frame clones only and misses some. The data show under 150,000 clones, about 85% seen once. CDR3 size: 15 residues. V gave up 4 bases and J gave up 2 bases, with 15 bases separating them. Germline V gene data show CDR1 as SGHVS and CDR2 as FQNEAQ. The sequence came from a boy younger than 18 in good health and CMV-seronegative. This rearrangement joins TRBV7-8 to TRBJ2-7, with D maybe TRBD2 (5 bases). The sequenced sample consisted of PBMCs. CDR3 loop: CASSSTLGRAYEQYF. The CDR3 DNA reads TGTGCCAGCAGCTCAACCTTGGGGAGAGCCTACGAGCAGTACTTC.